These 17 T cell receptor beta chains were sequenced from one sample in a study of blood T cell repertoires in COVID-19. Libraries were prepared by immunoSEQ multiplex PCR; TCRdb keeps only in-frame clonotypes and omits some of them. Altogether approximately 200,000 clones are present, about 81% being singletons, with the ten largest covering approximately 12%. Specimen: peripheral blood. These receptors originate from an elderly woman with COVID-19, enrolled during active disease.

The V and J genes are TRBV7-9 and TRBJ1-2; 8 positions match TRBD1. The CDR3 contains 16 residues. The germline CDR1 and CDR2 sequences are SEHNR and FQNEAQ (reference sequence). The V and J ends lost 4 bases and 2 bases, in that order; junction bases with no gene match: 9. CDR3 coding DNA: TGTGCCAGCAGCTCGGGTATGGACAGGGCAAACTATGGCTACACCTTC. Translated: CASSSGMDRANYGYTF.

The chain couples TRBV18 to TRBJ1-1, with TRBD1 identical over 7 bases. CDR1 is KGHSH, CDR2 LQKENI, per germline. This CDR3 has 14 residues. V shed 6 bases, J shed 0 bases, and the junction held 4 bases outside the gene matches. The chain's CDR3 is CASSTGRLNTEAFF. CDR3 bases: TGTGCCAGCTCGACAGGGCGCTTGAACACTGAAGCTTTCTTT.

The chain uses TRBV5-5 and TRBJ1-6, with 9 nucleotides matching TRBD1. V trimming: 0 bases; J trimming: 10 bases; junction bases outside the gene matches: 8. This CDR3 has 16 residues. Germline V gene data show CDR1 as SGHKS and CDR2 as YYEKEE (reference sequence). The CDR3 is CASSLAFRQGGSPLHF. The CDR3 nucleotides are TGTGCCAGCAGCTTGGCTTTTAGACAGGGGGGATCACCCCTCCACTTT.

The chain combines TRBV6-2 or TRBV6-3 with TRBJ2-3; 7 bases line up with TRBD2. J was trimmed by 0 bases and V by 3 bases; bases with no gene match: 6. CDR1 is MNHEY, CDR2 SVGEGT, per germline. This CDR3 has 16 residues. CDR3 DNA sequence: TGTGCCAGCAGTTATCCGCTAGCGGCAAGCACAGATACGCAGTATTTT. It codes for CASSYPLAASTDTQYF.

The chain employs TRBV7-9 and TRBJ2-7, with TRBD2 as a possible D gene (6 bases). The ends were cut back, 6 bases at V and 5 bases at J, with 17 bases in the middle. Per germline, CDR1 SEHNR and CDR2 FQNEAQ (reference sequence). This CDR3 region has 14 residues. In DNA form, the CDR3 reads TGTGCCAGCAGGGGCCAGGGTCCGGGGGACGAGCAGTACTTC. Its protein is CASRGQGPGDEQYF.

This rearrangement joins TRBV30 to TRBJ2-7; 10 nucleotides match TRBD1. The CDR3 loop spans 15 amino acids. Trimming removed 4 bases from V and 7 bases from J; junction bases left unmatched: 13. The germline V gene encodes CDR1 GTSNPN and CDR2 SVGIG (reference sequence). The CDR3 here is CAWKRTGTGANEQYF. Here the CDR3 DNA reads TGTGCCTGGAAACGCACCGGGACAGGGGCTAATGAGCAGTACTTC.

CDR3 DNA sequence: TGCGCCAGCAGCCAAGACGGGACAGCAGGGGATGAGCAGTTCTTC. It is translated as CASSQDGTAGDEQFF. The chain employs TRBV4-1 and TRBJ2-1, with 7 bases lining up with TRBD1. V trimming: 0 bases; J trimming: 8 bases; junction bases outside the gene matches: 7. The germline gives CDR1 MGHRA, CDR2 YSYEKL. This CDR3 comprises 15 residues.

The CDR3 spells CASSEGTGGGETQYF. The CDR3 DNA reads as TGTGCCAGCAGTGAAGGCACGGGGGGCGGTGAGACCCAGTACTTC. The chain carries TRBV6-1 and TRBJ2-5; possibly TRBD2 for D (7 bases). The CDR3 totals 15 residues. Trimming stripped 1 base from V and 5 bases from J, with 14 bases between. Germline V gene sequence: CDR1 MNHNS, CDR2 SASEGT.

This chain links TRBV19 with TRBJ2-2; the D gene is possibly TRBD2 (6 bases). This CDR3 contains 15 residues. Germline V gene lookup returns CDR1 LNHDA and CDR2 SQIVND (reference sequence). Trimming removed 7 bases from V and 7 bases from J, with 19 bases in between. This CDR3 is CASILGGGESGELFF. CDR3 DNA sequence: TGTGCCAGTATTCTCGGGGGAGGCGAAAGCGGGGAGCTGTTTTTT.

This CDR3 is CASSPARILGEQYF. The CDR3 DNA sequence: TGTGCCAGTAGTCCAGCGCGAATTCTCGGCGAGCAGTACTTC. The chain combines TRBV19 with TRBJ2-7, with D uncertain. Germline V gives CDR1 LNHDA, CDR2 SQIVND (reference sequence). The CDR3 contains 14 residues. Deletions cut 5 bases from V and 6 bases from J, with 17 bases between.

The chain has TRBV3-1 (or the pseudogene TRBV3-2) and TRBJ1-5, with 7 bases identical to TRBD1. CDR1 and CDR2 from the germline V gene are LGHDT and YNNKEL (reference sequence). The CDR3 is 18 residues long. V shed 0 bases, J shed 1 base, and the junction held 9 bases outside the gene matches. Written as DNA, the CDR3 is TGTGCCAGCAGCCAAGAGAGGGGGCGCCTGGGGAGCAATCAGCCCCAGCATTTT. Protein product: CASSQERGRLGSNQPQHF.

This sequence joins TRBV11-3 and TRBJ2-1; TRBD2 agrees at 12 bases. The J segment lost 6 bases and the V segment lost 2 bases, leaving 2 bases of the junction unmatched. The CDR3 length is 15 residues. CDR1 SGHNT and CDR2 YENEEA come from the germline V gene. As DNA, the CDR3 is TGTGCCAGCAGCTTACGGACTAGCGGGGTCAATGAGCAGTTCTTC. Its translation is CASSLRTSGVNEQFF.

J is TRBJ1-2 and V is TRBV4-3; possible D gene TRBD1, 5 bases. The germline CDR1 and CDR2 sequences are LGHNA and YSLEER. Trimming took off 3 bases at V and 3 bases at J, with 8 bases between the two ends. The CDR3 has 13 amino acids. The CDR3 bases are TGCGCCAGCAGCCACAGCAGGGACTATGGCTACACCTTC. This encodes CASSHSRDYGYTF.

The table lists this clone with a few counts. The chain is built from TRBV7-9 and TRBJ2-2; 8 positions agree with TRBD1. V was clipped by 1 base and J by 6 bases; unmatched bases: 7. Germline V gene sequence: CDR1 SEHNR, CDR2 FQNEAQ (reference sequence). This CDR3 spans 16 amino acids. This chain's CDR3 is CASSLGYGQGSGELFF. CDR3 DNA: TGTGCCAGCAGCTTAGGGTACGGACAGGGCTCCGGGGAGCTGTTTTTT.

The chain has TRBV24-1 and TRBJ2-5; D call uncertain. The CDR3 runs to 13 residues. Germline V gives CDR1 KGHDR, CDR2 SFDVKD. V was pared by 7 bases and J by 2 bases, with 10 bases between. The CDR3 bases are TGTGCCACCAGCTCAGATATACAAGAGACCCAGTACTTC. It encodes CATSSDIQETQYF.

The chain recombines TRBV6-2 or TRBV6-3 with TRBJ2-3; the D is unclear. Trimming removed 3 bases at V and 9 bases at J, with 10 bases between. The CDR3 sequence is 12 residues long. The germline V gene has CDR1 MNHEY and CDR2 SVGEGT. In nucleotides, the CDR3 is TGTGCCAGCAGTTATTCCCTTCAGACGCAGTATTTT. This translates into CASSYSLQTQYF.

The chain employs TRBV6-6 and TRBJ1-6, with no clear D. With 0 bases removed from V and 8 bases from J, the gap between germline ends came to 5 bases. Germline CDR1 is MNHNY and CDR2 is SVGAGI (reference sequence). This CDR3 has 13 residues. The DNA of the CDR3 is TGTGCCAGCAGTTACTCCGGGGATTCACCCCTCCACTTT. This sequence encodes CASSYSGDSPLHF.